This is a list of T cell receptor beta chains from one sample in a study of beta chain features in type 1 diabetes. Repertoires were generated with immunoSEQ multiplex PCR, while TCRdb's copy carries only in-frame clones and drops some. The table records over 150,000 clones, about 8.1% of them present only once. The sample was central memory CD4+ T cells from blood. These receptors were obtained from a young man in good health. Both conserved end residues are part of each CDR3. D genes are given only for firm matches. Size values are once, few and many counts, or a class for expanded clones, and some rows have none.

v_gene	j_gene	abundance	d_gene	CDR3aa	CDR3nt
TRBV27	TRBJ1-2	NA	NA	CASREIGTYGYTF	TGTGCCAGCAGGGAAATCGGGACATATGGCTACACCTTC
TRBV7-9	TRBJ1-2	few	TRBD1	CASSPGQEIYGYTF	TGTGCCAGCAGCCCGGGACAGGAAATCTATGGCTACACCTTC
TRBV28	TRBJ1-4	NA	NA	CASRQGGTDEKLFF	TGTGCCAGCAGGCAAGGGGGTACGGATGAAAAACTGTTTTTT
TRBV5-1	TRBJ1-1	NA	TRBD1	CASRSDRDTEAFF	TGCGCCAGCAGATCGGACAGGGACACTGAAGCTTTCTTT
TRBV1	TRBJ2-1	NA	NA	CTSSHDGTSCRNEQFF	TGCACCAGCAGCCATGACGGGACTAGTTGTAGGAATGAGCAGTTCTTC
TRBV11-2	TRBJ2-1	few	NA	CASSLRRGTPSYNEQFF	TGTGCCAGCAGCTTGCGCCGTGGGACACCCTCCTACAATGAGCAGTTCTTC
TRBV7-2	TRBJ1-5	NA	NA	CASSLDGDYNQPQHF	TGTGCCAGCAGCTTGGACGGAGACTACAATCAGCCCCAGCATTTT
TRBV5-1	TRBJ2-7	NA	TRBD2	CASRREARYEQYF	TGCGCCAGCAGGCGGGAGGCCCGCTACGAGCAGTACTTC
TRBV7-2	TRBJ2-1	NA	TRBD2	CASTLGTSGAYNEQFF	TGTGCCAGCACCCTCGGGACTAGCGGAGCCTACAATGAGCAGTTCTTC
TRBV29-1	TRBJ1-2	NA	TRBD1	CSVDQHGQGYDYGYTF	TGCAGCGTTGATCAACACGGACAGGGTTATGACTATGGCTACACCTTC
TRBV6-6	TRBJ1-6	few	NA	CASSYSPEGSPLHF	TGTGCCAGCAGTTATTCGCCCGAGGGTTCACCCCTCCACTTT
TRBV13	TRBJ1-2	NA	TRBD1	CASSRDRGFHGYTF	TGTGCCAGCAGCCGGGACAGGGGATTTCATGGCTACACCTTC
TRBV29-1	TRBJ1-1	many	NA	CSVDRSTEAFF	TGCAGCGTTGACCGGTCCACTGAAGCTTTCTTT
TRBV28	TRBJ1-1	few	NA	CASRRQSLNTEAFF	TGTGCCAGCAGGAGACAGAGTCTGAACACTGAAGCTTTCTTT
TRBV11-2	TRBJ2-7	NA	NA	CASGGAGPHYEQYF	TGTGCCAGCGGGGGGGCCGGGCCGCACTACGAGCAGTACTTC
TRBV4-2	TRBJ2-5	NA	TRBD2	CASSQGGSGGPRETQYF	TGTGCCAGCAGCCAAGGGGGTAGCGGGGGCCCACGGGAGACCCAGTACTTC
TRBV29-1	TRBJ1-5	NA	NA	CSVGEQASQPQHF	TGCAGCGTTGGGGAACAGGCCAGTCAGCCCCAGCATTTT
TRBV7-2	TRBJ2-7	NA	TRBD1	CASSSGQGLSYEQYF	TGTGCCAGCAGCTCCGGACAGGGACTCTCCTACGAGCAGTACTTC
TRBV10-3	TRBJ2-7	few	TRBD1	CANGDGTGVGEQYF	TGTGCCAACGGGGACGGGACAGGGGTGGGAGAGCAGTACTTC
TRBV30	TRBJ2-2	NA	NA	CAWSGVAAGELFF	TGTGCCTGGAGTGGAGTTGCCGCCGGGGAGCTGTTTTTT
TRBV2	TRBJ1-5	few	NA	CASSGQINSNQPQHF	TGTGCCAGCAGCGGACAGATTAATAGCAATCAGCCCCAGCATTTT
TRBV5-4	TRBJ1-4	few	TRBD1	CASSQEPDRGNEKLFF	TGTGCCAGCAGCCAAGAACCGGACAGGGGTAATGAAAAACTGTTTTTT
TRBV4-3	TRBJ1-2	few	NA	CASSQEPGGHYGYTF	TGCGCCAGCAGCCAAGAGCCAGGAGGGCACTATGGCTACACCTTC
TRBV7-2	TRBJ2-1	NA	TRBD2	CAIWTSSYNEQFF	TGTGCCATCTGGACTAGCTCCTACAATGAGCAGTTCTTC
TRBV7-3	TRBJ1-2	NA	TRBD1	CASTLRQGRGFNYGYTF	TGTGCCAGCACCCTAAGACAGGGGAGGGGGTTTAACTATGGCTACACCTTC
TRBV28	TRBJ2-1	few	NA	CASSEAGQISSSYNEQFF	TGTGCCAGCAGTGAGGCTGGACAGATATCAAGCTCCTACAATGAGCAGTTCTTC
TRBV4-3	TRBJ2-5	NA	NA	CASPRLAGSGETQYF	TGCGCCAGCCCCCGGCTGGCGGGTTCGGGGGAGACCCAGTACTTC
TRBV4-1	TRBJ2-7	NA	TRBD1	CASSREVRQGIHEQYF	TGCGCCAGCAGCCGCGAGGTGAGACAGGGTATCCACGAGCAGTACTTC
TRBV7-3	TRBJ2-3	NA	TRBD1	CASSLYLDRSTDTQYF	TGTGCCAGCAGCTTATATCTGGACAGGTCCACAGATACGCAGTATTTT
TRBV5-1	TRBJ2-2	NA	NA	CASSLQGRLGTGELFF	TGCGCCAGCAGCTTACAGGGCCGGTTGGGCACCGGGGAGCTGTTTTTT
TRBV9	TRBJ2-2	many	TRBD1	CASSSGQPAGELFF	TGTGCCAGCAGCTCGGGACAGCCCGCAGGGGAGCTGTTTTTT
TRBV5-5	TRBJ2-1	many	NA	CASSPENRAEQFF	TGTGCCAGCAGCCCAGAGAACAGGGCTGAGCAGTTCTTC
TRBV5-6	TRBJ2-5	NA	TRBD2	CASSFEAGTIVETQYF	TGTGCCAGCAGCTTTGAAGCGGGGACGATTGTGGAGACCCAGTACTTC
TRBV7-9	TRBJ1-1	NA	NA	CASSPYPIQAFF	TGTGCCAGCAGCCCCTACCCCATTCAAGCTTTCTTT
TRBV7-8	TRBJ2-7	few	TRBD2	CAVSGGNYEQYF	TGTGCAGTGAGCGGGGGGAACTACGAGCAGTACTTC
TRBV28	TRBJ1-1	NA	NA	CASSSPGWGVEAFF	TGTGCCAGCAGTTCCCCCGGGTGGGGGGTCGAAGCTTTCTTT
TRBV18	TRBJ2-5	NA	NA	CASSPPVQETQYF	TGTGCCAGCTCACCGCCGGTACAAGAGACCCAGTACTTC
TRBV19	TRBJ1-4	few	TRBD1	CASSIAPGQGKEKLFF	TGTGCCAGTAGTATAGCACCGGGACAGGGAAAAGAAAAACTGTTTTTT
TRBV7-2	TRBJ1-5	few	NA	CASSYTGSSNQPQHF	TGTGCCAGCAGCTATACAGGGAGCAGCAATCAGCCCCAGCATTTT
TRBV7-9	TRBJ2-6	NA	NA	CASSQDHSYSGANVLTF	TGCGCCAGCAGCCAAGATCACTCCTACTCTGGGGCCAACGTCCTGACTTTC
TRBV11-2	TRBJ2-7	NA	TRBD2	CASTLAGYSYEQYF	TGTGCCAGCACCCTAGCGGGTTACTCCTACGAGCAGTACTTC
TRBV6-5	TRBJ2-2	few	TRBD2	CASSYSRLAGAGELFF	TGTGCCAGCAGTTACTCTAGGCTAGCGGGGGCCGGGGAGCTGTTTTTT
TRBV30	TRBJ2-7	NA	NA	CAWTSFLGAEQYF	TGTGCCTGGACCTCCTTCTTGGGGGCCGAGCAGTACTTC
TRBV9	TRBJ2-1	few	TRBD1	CASSVEQGAYNEQFF	TGTGCCAGCAGCGTAGAGCAGGGGGCATACAATGAGCAGTTCTTC
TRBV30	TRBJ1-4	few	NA	CACPAAGVRKLFF	TGTGCCTGCCCCGCCGCAGGGGTGAGGAAACTGTTTTTT
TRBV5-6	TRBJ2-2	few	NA	CASSLGFRELFF	TGTGCCAGCAGCTTGGGTTTTAGGGAGCTGTTTTTT
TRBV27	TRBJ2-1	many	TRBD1	CASSAPGQGYNEQFF	TGTGCCAGCAGTGCTCCGGGACAGGGGTACAATGAGCAGTTCTTC